This TCR beta chain derives from a study of cytomegalovirus exposure and HLA in healthy donors (dated by TCRdb to between 2016 and 2019). Background on the whole study: In an earlier analysis of some 550 of the donors, 276 Gb of sequence data and 90 million to 120 million unique TCR beta sequences from 180 million or so T cells were reported. A separate validation cohort of over 95 different subjects was used in addition to the roughly 670-subject first cohort. The genetic ancestry cluster associated with self-reported Caucasian donors included 81% of the 300 to 450 genotyped donors. All discovery cohort repertoires had been generated using a single sequencing platform. An early release that covered approximately 600 HLA-typed donors contained about 300 gigabases of sequencing data and about 93 million unique TCR sequences. Among around 400 genotyped donors of the cohort, an average of around 240,000 unique TCR beta nucleotide sequences were sequenced per donor, roughly a sixth of them non-productive. The later analysis used no new phenotypic data to find candidate immune exposures, relying instead on TCR beta sequences and their occurrence across donors. About five DR-DQ haplotypes were treated as single units for association and clustering because of strong linkage in the cohort. Class I and class II HLA loci were covered by the typing at four-digit resolution. A later genetic analysis used genome-wide SNP genotypes for about three fifths of the 666 donors, treating that subset as a discovery cohort. The study combined high-throughput TCR immunosequencing, statistical association of individual TCRs with disease status, and machine learning to predict cytomegalovirus infection status. To study patterns of TCR occurrence, a later analysis re-analyzed previously published TCR beta repertoires from around 700 donors and added high-resolution HLA genotyping. An earlier analysis of around 540 of the donors applied high-throughput TCR beta sequencing to assess whether each TCR beta V gene segment acted as functional or pseudogenic. The study aimed to test whether signatures of past pathogen exposure could be identified by cataloging public T cell receptors. Donor age, sex, ethnicity and CMV serostatus were compiled alongside the repertoire data. The number of donors typed differed by locus, with roughly 620-640 for A, B, C, DRB1 and DQB1, around 500 for DQA1, over 600 for DPA1, and some 470 for DPB1. Using immunosequencing, the study profiled T cell repertoires from roughly 650 subjects and related those repertoires to cytomegalovirus serostatus. The paper as a whole reports these results and caveats: CMV serostatus was the only immune exposure information available for the cohort. Correlated functional status among segregating V segments might be attributable to linkage disequilibrium, but an unknown experimental factor could not be ruled out. According to a later analysis, parvovirus B19, influenza, CMV and Epstein-Barr virus appeared linked to several top co-occurrence clusters. In a later analysis, HLA-associated TCR beta chains showed more clonal expansion and lower generation probabilities than non-associated chains that were equally common. A group of highly shared sequence variants was considered likely to be a technical artifact of the sequencing pipeline. At a false discovery rate of 0.05, a later analysis linked approximately 18,000 TCR beta sequences to specific HLA alleles. V-gene and J-gene trimming of TCR beta chains was associated with a missense DCLRE1C variant in a later genetic analysis, and the association was replicated in an independent cohort. Presence/absence analyses assumed roughly uniform sequencing depth across donors, an assumption that may not hold. In a later analysis, most CMV-associated TCR beta chains were found to appear HLA-restricted, with HLA associations seemingly driven largely by CMV exposure. The authors suggested that the approach could potentially be extended to other disease states and immunological phenotypes. A further reported finding was that TCR beta sequences accurately predicted the HLA-A and HLA-B alleles for most subjects in the first cohort. In an earlier analysis of about 540 of the donors, most TCR beta V segments were observed in productive rearrangements about 90% or about 30% of the time, broadly matching IMGT annotations. Roughly 17 rarely observed V segments, including chromosome 9 orphons, were excluded from the earlier analysis of approximately 500 of the donors because counts were too low. The study gave a list of under 200 TCR beta chains associated with cytomegalovirus. Because HLA typing was unavailable for some donors at each locus, only the typed subset was used in association tests. Strong co-occurrence of HLA alleles, especially DR and DQ, made assigning TCR associations to individual alleles difficult. In vitro tests confirmed that a few of the cytomegalovirus-associated TCR beta chains recognize cytomegalovirus antigens. In both the original and validation cohorts, the classifier was reported to diagnose cytomegalovirus status with high specificity and sensitivity. The cohort was sequenced for TCR beta chains only, and without alpha or paired-chain data the features that could be detected were limited. In a later analysis, TCR association rates were found to vary across HLA loci, with the most associated TCRs seen for DRB1 alleles and the fewest for HLA-C alleles. Some IMGT-functional V segments, including TRBV6-2 and TRBV6-3, could not be told apart with the 87-base-pair reads, so those segments were excluded. According to a later genetic analysis, donors in an Asian-associated ancestry cluster had fewer N-insertions in productive TCRs than the roughly 670-donor mean. While some public TCRs were present in many individuals, most TCR sequences turned up only very rarely across donors.

This clone was seen a handful of times. Its recognized antigen is unknown. No base-level quality is on record; no much larger clone is a single base apart. Library method: the immunoSEQ multiplex PCR assay. The multiplex PCR relied on a mix of 60 forward primers for TCR Vbeta segments and 13 reverse primers for TCR Jbeta segments. Amplification of the CDR3 region of rearranged TCR beta genes was performed with a multiplex PCR assay on genomic DNA. On the Illumina HiSeq System, the amplified TCR beta libraries were sequenced as 87-base-pair reads. Processing in the source paper ran as follows. A later analysis counted 75 million to 100 million unique TCR beta chains across the 500 to 850 repertoires, and some 11 million of these chains were shared by at least two donors. A nearest-neighbor algorithm error-corrected the raw reads and collapsed the reads into unique sequences, merging closely related sequences to remove PCR and sequencing errors. To assign V, D and J gene segments, CDR3 sequences were aligned to IMGT reference sequences. For a sequence to be retained, a match of at least six nucleotides was required to both a V gene segment and a J gene segment. A rearrangement counted as productive if the CDR3 had no stop codons and remained in frame with V and J, and every other rearrangement counted as non-productive. CDR3 was defined according to IMGT convention as the region running from the second conserved V-encoded cysteine to the conserved J-encoded phenylalanine. In an earlier analysis of 587 of the donors, sequences lacking an unambiguous match to a single V gene segment were excluded. An earlier analysis of fewer than 650 of the donors classified V segments as functional when productive rearrangements were above 56.7% and as segregating when the standard deviation between donors was above 5%. To diagnose cytomegalovirus status from the catalog of TCR beta chain sequences, a statistical classification framework was built. In a later analysis, V and J genes were assigned by comparing TCR nucleotide sequences against IMGT/GENE-DB human TR gene sequences. In a later analysis, CDR3 sequences and most-parsimonious VDJ recombination scenarios were assigned using the TCRdist pipeline. In a later analysis, each TCR beta chain was defined by its CDR3 amino acid sequence together with its V-gene family, and reads without a unique V-gene family were excluded. As a way to deal with suspected cross-contamination and a sequencing artifact, a later analysis dropped 450 to 700 nucleotide sequences that were highly shared and had low generation probability. In a later analysis, a clonal expansion index was calculated for each public chain from normalized within-repertoire ranks of inferred template counts. In a later analysis, generation probabilities were computed using a VDJ recombination model fitted to out-of-frame rearrangements, and the results were checked against IGoR. Hypergeometric tests were used in a later analysis to score TCR-TCR, TCR-HLA and TCR-CMV co-occurrence, with a repertoire-size bias correction applied to the TCR pairs. A later analysis estimated false discovery rates by permuting HLA or CMV assignments 20 times. In a later analysis, co-occurring TCRs were grouped using DBSCAN, with TCRdist sequence similarity added in when clustering inside HLA-allele-positive subsets. Repertoires with fewer than 30,000 or more than 120,000 public chains, plus five repertoires with anomalous nucleotide sharing, were excluded from co-occurrence clustering. In TCRdb, the immuneACCESS table is reduced to in-frame sequences with V and J assigned. These tables do not hold every clone; where another copy was compared, an unresolved V gene accounts for under half, and the others remain unexplained. That table supplies the V and J calls and clone size; D and trimming were determined from the DNA. In this sample the table shows about 150,000 clones, 55% to 80% of which occur a single time. The ten largest clones take up 6% to 8.5% of the sample.

The CDR3 sequence holds 14 residues, the cysteine and phenylalanine included. The CDR3 DNA has 42 bases and is translated from base 1. The germline V gene (reference sequence) gives CDR1 as GTSNPN and CDR2 as SVGIG. Trimming removed 3 bases from V and 0 bases from J, leaving 9 bases between the germline ends. In total, roughly 670 healthy bone marrow donors made up the cohort. Cohort members were all nominally healthy when sampled, although unrecorded immune exposures were likely present. The donor was CMV seropositive and was included in the group of around 300 seropositive cohort members. Every donor gave a peripheral blood sample, and the peripheral blood mononuclear cells from that sample were used for TCR beta sequencing. The Qiagen DNeasy Blood Extraction Kit was used to extract genomic DNA from the blood cell samples.

This receptor was identified in a woman aged 60-75 years in good health and CMV-seropositive. Here the chain combines TRBV30 and TRBJ1-3, with no D gene named confidently. Specimen: PBMCs. The DNA sequence follows: TGTGCCTGGAGCCCAGACTCCTCTGGAAACACCATATATTTT. The resulting protein is CAWSPDSSGNTIYF.